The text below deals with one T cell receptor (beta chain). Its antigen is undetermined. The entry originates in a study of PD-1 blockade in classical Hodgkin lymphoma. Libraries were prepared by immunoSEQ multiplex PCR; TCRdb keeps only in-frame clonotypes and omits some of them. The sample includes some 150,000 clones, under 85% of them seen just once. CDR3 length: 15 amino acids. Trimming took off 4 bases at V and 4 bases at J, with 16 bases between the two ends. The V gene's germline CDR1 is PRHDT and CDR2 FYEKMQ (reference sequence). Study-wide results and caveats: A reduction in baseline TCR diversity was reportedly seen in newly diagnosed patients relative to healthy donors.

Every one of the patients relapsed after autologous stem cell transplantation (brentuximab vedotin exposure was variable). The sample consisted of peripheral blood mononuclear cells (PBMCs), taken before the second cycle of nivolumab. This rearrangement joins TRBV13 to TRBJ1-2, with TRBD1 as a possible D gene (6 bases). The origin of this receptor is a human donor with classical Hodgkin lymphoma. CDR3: CASSYHRDFIYGYTF. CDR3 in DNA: TGTGCCAGCAGCTACCACAGGGATTTTATCTATGGCTACACCTTC. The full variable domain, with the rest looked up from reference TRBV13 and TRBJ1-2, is AAGVIQSPRHLIKEKRETATLKCYPIPRHDTVYWYQQGPGQDPQFLISFYEKMQSDKGSIPDRFSAQQFSDYHSELNMSSLELGDSALYFCASSYHRDFIYGYTFGSGTRLTVV.